What follows are 20 T cell receptor beta chains derived from one specimen sequenced in a study of blood T cell repertoires in COVID-19. The assay was immunoSEQ multiplex PCR, and TCRdb's table has in-frame clones only and misses some. The repertoire includes some 250,000 clones, approximately 83% of them detected once, and 1.5% to 2% sits in the top ten. Input material: PBMCs or T cells enriched from blood (not recorded which). The receptor source for this set is a woman in her forties or fifties who had recovered from COVID-19.

The chain recombines TRBV5-1 with TRBJ2-7, with 7 nucleotides matching TRBD1. With V trimmed by 0 bases and J by 4 bases, 4 bases remained unmatched. The CDR3 consists of 14 residues. The germline V gene has CDR1 SGHRS and CDR2 YFSETQ. The CDR3 coding sequence is TGCGCCAGCAGCTTGGCGGGACAGTCATACGAGCAGTACTTC. The encoded protein is CASSLAGQSYEQYF.

The sample holds a few counts of this clone. V is TRBV28 and J is TRBJ1-3; the D is unclear. The CDR3 is 14 residues long. Germline CDR1 is MDHEN and CDR2 is SYDVKM. Deletions cut 3 bases from V and 3 bases from J, with 9 bases between. CDR3 nucleotides: TGTGCCAGCAGTTTTGAGGGTCATGGAAACACCATATATTTT. Translation: CASSFEGHGNTIYF.

This clone was counted a few times. The rearrangement uses TRBV29-1 and TRBJ2-1; TRBD2 might be the D (5 bases). The CDR3 runs to 14 residues. V lost 3 bases to trimming and J lost 5 bases, with 14 bases between them. Germline CDR1 SQVTM, CDR2 ANQGSEA. CDR3 sequence: CSVDPPAANNEQFF. The CDR3 DNA follows: TGCAGCGTTGACCCCCCAGCGGCGAACAATGAGCAGTTCTTC.

This clone was recorded only once. This rearrangement joins TRBV5-1 to TRBJ2-3, with 8 bases fitting TRBD2. Per germline, CDR1 SGHRS and CDR2 YFSETQ. The ends lost 0 bases at V and 0 bases at J; junction bases unmatched: 3. The CDR3 has 16 residues. The CDR3, as DNA: TGCGCCAGCAGCTTGGGACTAGCGTCTAGCACAGATACGCAGTATTTT. Encoded protein: CASSLGLASSTDTQYF.

This clone is a singleton in its sample. The rearrangement joins TRBV7-9 to TRBJ2-5; possible D gene TRBD1, 5 bases. Germline assignment: CDR1 SEHNR and CDR2 FQNEAQ (reference sequence). Trimming pared 6 bases from V and 0 bases from J, leaving 17 bases between. The CDR3 length is 16 residues. The CDR3 sequence is CASSHSQTAYQETQYF. As DNA, the CDR3 is TGTGCCAGCAGTCATAGCCAGACAGCGTACCAAGAGACCCAGTACTTC. The full variable domain, its missing parts supplied by reference TRBV7-9 and TRBJ2-5, is DTGVSQNPRHKITKRGQNVTFRCDPISEHNRLYWYRQTLGQGPEFLTYFQNEAQLEKSRLLSDRFSAERPKGSFSTLEIQRTEQGDSAMYLCASSHSQTAYQETQYFGPGTRLLVL.

V gene TRBV27 combines with J gene TRBJ2-5; a possible D gene is TRBD1 (5 bases). Germline-derived CDR1 and CDR2 are MNHEY and SMNVEV (reference sequence). Between the trimmed V and J ends, which lost 2 bases and 5 bases, there was a span of 12 bases. The CDR3 is made up of 14 amino acids. The CDR3 coding sequence is TGTGCCAGCAGTTTAGTAGCCAGGGCGGAGACCCAGTACTTC. Its protein is CASSLVARAETQYF.

The chain carries TRBV4-1 and TRBJ1-2; D gene uncertain. The CDR3 length is 14 residues. Looked up from germline, CDR1 is MGHRA and CDR2 is YSYEKL. Trimming removed 1 base from V and 4 bases from J, with 10 bases in between. CDR3 DNA: TGCGCCAGCAGCCAAGTTATACCGAGCTATGGCTACACCTTC. Its protein product is CASSQVIPSYGYTF.

J is TRBJ1-3 and V is TRBV19; 9 nucleotides align to TRBD1. Germline V CDR1 and CDR2: LNHDA, SQIVND (reference sequence). The CDR3 consists of 16 residues. J was trimmed by 0 bases and V by 6 bases; bases with no gene match: 6. The CDR3 spells CASSEQGASSGNTIYF. The CDR3 nucleotides read TGTGCCAGTAGCGAACAGGGGGCGAGCTCTGGAAACACCATATATTTT.

This chain uses TRBV13 with TRBJ2-7, with 10 nucleotides matching TRBD2. The germline CDR1 and CDR2 sequences are PRHDT and FYEKMQ (reference sequence). V trimming: 5 bases; J trimming: 4 bases; junction bases outside the gene matches: 14. CDR3 length equals 17 residues. CDR3 amino acids: CASSPLSSGRTKYEQYF. The CDR3 DNA reads as TGTGCCAGCAGCCCTTTATCTAGCGGGAGAACCAAGTACGAGCAGTACTTC. Using reference TRBV13 and TRBJ2-7 for the parts outside the CDR3, the full variable domain is AAGVIQSPRHLIKEKRETATLKCYPIPRHDTVYWYQQGPGQDPQFLISFYEKMQSDKGSIPDRFSAQQFSDYHSELNMSSLELGDSALYFCASSPLSSGRTKYEQYFGPGTRLTVT.

The chain is built from TRBV7-9 and TRBJ2-7; 8 positions agree with TRBD1. Germline assignment: CDR1 SEHNR and CDR2 FQNEAQ (reference sequence). The CDR3 sequence is 15 residues long. J was trimmed by 2 bases and V by 5 bases; bases with no gene match: 8. CDR3 bases: TGTGCCAGCAGCCTCCGGGACAGGTTGACCTACGAGCAGTACTTC. Protein sequence: CASSLRDRLTYEQYF.

The chain employs TRBV10-3 and TRBJ1-2; no firm D call. Germline V gene data show CDR1 as ENHRY and CDR2 as SYGVKD. The CDR3 is 13 amino acids. Between the trimmed V and J ends, which lost 8 bases and 0 bases, there was a span of 10 bases. The DNA of the CDR3 is TGTGCCATCGAAGGAGACTCTAACTATGGCTACACCTTC. It yields the protein CAIEGDSNYGYTF.

This sequence joins TRBV30 and TRBJ1-2; D uncertain. The CDR3 consists of 10 residues. Trimming left V 8 bases short and J 8 bases short, with 12 bases between. The germline V gene has CDR1 GTSNPN and CDR2 SVGIG (reference sequence). Here the CDR3 reads CARKAGGYTF. CDR3 bases: TGTGCCCGGAAAGCGGGGGGCTACACCTTC.

The chain recombines TRBV6-6 with TRBJ1-5; no clear D gene. V was shortened by 2 bases and J by 7 bases, with 9 bases between the two germline ends. CDR3 size: 13 residues. Per the germline V gene, CDR1 is MNHNY and CDR2 is SVGAGI (reference sequence). CDR3 DNA: TGTGCCAGCAGTTACCCCGGAGGGCAGCCCCAGCATTTT. It is translated as CASSYPGGQPQHF.

V is TRBV19 and J is TRBJ2-2; TRBD1 matches at 7 bases. Germline assignment: CDR1 LNHDA and CDR2 SQIVND (reference sequence). With V trimmed by 4 bases and J by 5 bases, 10 bases remained unmatched. CDR3 size: 16 residues. Here the CDR3 DNA reads TGTGCCAGTAGTACCAGAGACAGGGCTAAGACCGGGGAGCTGTTTTTT. It translates to CASSTRDRAKTGELFF. Looking up the rest from reference TRBV19 and TRBJ2-2 gives the full variable domain: DGGITQSPKYLFRKEGQNVTLSCEQNLNHDAMYWYRQDPGQGLRLIYYSQIVNDFQKGDIAEGYSVSREKKESFPLTVTSAQKNPTAFYLCASSTRDRAKTGELFFGEGSRLTVL.

The CDR3 here is CASSAEVDQPQHF. Here the CDR3 DNA reads TGTGCCAGCAGTGCAGAGGTGGATCAGCCCCAGCATTTT. The chain uses TRBV2 and TRBJ1-5, with D hard to call. V gave up 4 bases and J gave up 5 bases, with 9 bases separating them. The CDR3 is made up of 13 amino acids. Germline assignment: CDR1 SNHLY and CDR2 FYNNEI.

This clone was detected a few times. The chain carries TRBV27 and TRBJ2-7, with 10 bases that match TRBD2. Germline CDR1 reads MNHEY; CDR2 reads SMNVEV (reference sequence). Losses at the gene ends were 8 bases for V and 1 base for J; bases not matched to a gene: 8. The CDR3 spans 15 residues. The CDR3 region has the DNA TGTGCCAGCCGCCGAACGGGACTAGCGTCCTACGAGCAGTACTTC. Amino acid sequence: CASRRTGLASYEQYF.

The chain recombines TRBV6-5 with TRBJ2-4; D possibly corresponds to TRBD2 (5 bases). The CDR3 length is 14 residues. Germline CDR1 and CDR2: MNHEY and SVGAGI. Between the trimmed V and J ends, which lost 5 bases and 8 bases, there was a span of 16 bases. As DNA, the CDR3 is TGTGCCAGCAGTAAAAGGACTTCTGTTGACATTCAGTACTTC. Protein sequence: CASSKRTSVDIQYF.

This clone was observed a few times. The chain couples TRBV5-8 to TRBJ1-2; 9 bases are a match to TRBD1. Germline CDR1 SGHTS, CDR2 YDEGEE. This CDR3 is built from 16 residues. J lost 7 bases, V lost 4 bases, and 14 bases had no gene match. For the CDR3, the DNA is TGTGCCAGCAGCCACAAGCGGACAGGGGAAATCGGTGGCTACACCTTC. Protein product: CASSHKRTGEIGGYTF.

This rearrangement joins TRBV28 to TRBJ2-1; TRBD2 matches 7 bases. The CDR3 sequence is 13 residues long. J lost 10 bases, V lost 5 bases, and 8 bases had no gene match. Germline CDR1 and CDR2: MDHEN and SYDVKM. The CDR3 protein is CASSKTSPIEQFF. The CDR3 bases are TGTGCCAGCAGTAAGACTAGCCCGATCGAGCAGTTCTTC.

V gene TRBV7-2 combines with J gene TRBJ2-7; D is possibly TRBD2 (5 bases). This CDR3 has 15 amino acids. The V gene's germline CDR1 is SGHTA and CDR2 FQGNSA. V was pared by 5 bases and J by 0 bases, with 14 bases between. CDR3 sequence (DNA): TGTGCCAGCAGCAACCTAGCCGTCCTCTCCTACGAGCAGTACTTC. It specifies CASSNLAVLSYEQYF.